This T cell receptor beta chain was found in a study of beta chain features in type 1 diabetes. General study findings and limits: Across all four CD4+ subsets, people with type 1 diabetes showed modestly shorter TCRB CDR3s. Insertions were fewer and deletions more numerous at VDJ junctions in type 1 diabetes patients. Researchers reported that naive, central memory and Treg TCRB repertoires appeared more similar in patients than in healthy donors.

There are 15 residues in the CDR3. Germline values: CDR1 SGHAT, CDR2 FQNNGV. Between the trimmed V and J ends, which lost 5 bases and 4 bases, there was a span of 16 bases. This clone occurred a few times. What it binds is unknown. The sequenced template was cDNA made from the entire isolated RNA. About 4 million reads was the average for naive, central memory and regulatory T cell samples. Produced via immunoSEQ multiplex PCR; TCRdb's table is partial and in-frame only. The sample has a few hundred thousand clones; roughly 13% are singletons. A sort by CD45RO/CCR7/CD25/CD127/CD95/CD27 yielded CD4+ naive, central memory, regulatory and stem cell-like memory cells.

The V gene is TRBV11-2, the J gene TRBJ2-3; a possible D gene is TRBD2 (6 bases). The sequenced sample was naive CD4+ T cells from blood. The source is a woman younger than 30 with type 1 diabetes. The CDR3 nucleotides are TGTGCCAGCAGCCCCCGGGGAGGTTTCGCAGATACGCAGTATTTT. Translation gives CASSPRGGFADTQYF. Complete variable domain (other parts from reference TRBV11-2 and TRBJ2-3): EAGVAQSPRYKIIEKRQSVAFWCNPISGHATLYWYQQILGQGPKLLIQFQNNGVVDDSQLPKDRFSAERLKGVDSTLKIQPAKLEDSAVYLCASSPRGGFADTQYFGPGTRLTVL.